Below, 20 T cell receptor beta chains from the same sample are listed, as sequenced in a study of blood T cells in healthy people across ages. A second PCR, run for roughly 7 to 11 cycles, used a sample-barcoded 5' primer plus a J-beta primer mix. TCRdb called the 5' RACE reads again in MiXCR, with one record for every CDR3 protein. The table lists 650,000 to 1,000,000 distinct CDR3 sequences, around 36% of them singletons. Sequencing was carried out using blood. These TCRs come from a man aged 18 to 29 in good health.

A word on this clonotype: This may be a read error, as it is one base from a much larger clone. The CDR3 DNA follows: TGTGCCAGCAGTTTCGGGACCTACAATGAGCAGTTCTTC. This encodes CASSFGTYNEQFF. The gene calls are TRBV28 and TRBJ2-1; D might be TRBD2 (5 bases). Between the trimmed V and J ends, which lost 3 bases and 2 bases, there was a span of 5 bases. The CDR3 spans 13 residues. Per the germline V gene, CDR1 is MDHEN and CDR2 is SYDVKM.

Turning to this clonotype: One end of the junction does not line up with germline, which may come from a read error. The J gene is TRBJ1-1, the V gene TRBV11-1; TRBD1 aligns across 7 bases. The CDR3 runs to 14 residues. Germline CDR1 is SGHAT and CDR2 is FQDESV (reference sequence). In DNA form, the CDR3 reads TGTACCAGCAGCGCGGGACAGACGAACACTGAAGCTTTCTTT. Translation gives CTSSAGQTNTEAFF.

The rearrangement uses TRBV7-2 and TRBJ2-3, with 12 positions matching TRBD2. CDR1 and CDR2 (germline): SGHTA, FQGNSA. The V gene end was trimmed by 5 bases and the J gene end by 6 bases; junction bases not matched to a gene: 6. This CDR3 has 15 residues. The CDR3 bases are TGTGCCAGCAGCCGGACTAGCGGGGTGGAGGATACGCAGTATTTT. This gives the protein CASSRTSGVEDTQYF.

The V gene is TRBV24-1, the J gene TRBJ2-1; D might be TRBD1 (7 bases). Gene TRBJ2-7 matches the end of the DNA better, so the J call may be wrong. CDR1 is KGHDR and CDR2 is SFDVKD in the germline V gene. The CDR3 has 15 residues. CDR3 protein: CATSDIGQDYNEQYF. The CDR3 DNA reads TGTGCCACCAGTGACATAGGACAGGACTACAATGAGCAGTACTTC.

This clonotype was observed a single time. The chain is built from TRBV6-2 or TRBV6-3 and TRBJ2-4, with D unclear. Germline values: CDR1 MNHEY, CDR2 SVGEGT. V lost 2 bases, J lost 13 bases, and 18 bases lay in between. The CDR3 is 14 residues long. The DNA of the CDR3 is TGTGCCAGCAGTTACGGCGGCGACATCAATGAGCAGTACTTC. Amino acid sequence: CASSYGGDINEQYF.

This clonotype has a count of ten or more. J is TRBJ2-5 and V is TRBV5-6; 8 bases map to TRBD2. Per the germline V gene, CDR1 is SGHDT and CDR2 is YYEEEE. V lost 4 bases and J lost 1; bases outside the gene matches: 6. The CDR3 consists of 15 residues. The DNA of the CDR3 is TGTGCCAGCAGCGGGGGAACTAGCGGCCAAGAGACCCAGTACTTC. This codes for CASSGGTSGQETQYF.

The chain's CDR3 is CAISESSLAGGAFF. The CDR3 DNA follows: TGTGCCATCAGTGAGTCGAGCCTGGCCGGAGGGGCTTTCTTT. The V gene is TRBV10-3, the J gene TRBJ1-1, with D uncertain. Per germline, CDR1 ENHRY and CDR2 SYGVKD. The CDR3 has 14 amino acids. The V and J ends lost 0 bases and 11 bases respectively, with 16 bases between them.

The J gene is TRBJ1-6, the V gene TRBV20-1; D is possibly TRBD1 (5 bases). The CDR3 is 14 residues long. V lost 6 bases to trimming and J lost 0 bases, with 9 bases between them. Looked up from germline, CDR1 is DFQATT and CDR2 is SNEGSKA (reference sequence). The CDR3 bases are TGCAGTGCCAGTGACAGCTCCTATAATTCACCCCTCCACTTT. Its protein product is CSASDSSYNSPLHF.

The chain links TRBV28 to TRBJ1-1; TRBD1 is a possible D gene (6 bases). CDR3 length: 14 residues. CDR1 and CDR2 (germline): MDHEN, SYDVKM. The V gene lost 6 bases and the J gene lost 7 bases, with 18 bases spanning the gap. The CDR3 is CASSRNTGFSEAFF. The CDR3 DNA sequence: TGTGCCAGCAGCCGCAACACAGGGTTCAGTGAAGCTTTCTTT.

This clonotype turned up a few times. At one end the junction does not follow the germline gene, possibly because of a read error. The chain recombines TRBV13 with TRBJ2-2, with 8 bases aligning to TRBD1. Germline values: CDR1 PRHDT, CDR2 FYEKMQ (reference sequence). The CDR3 length is 14 residues. CDR3 loop: CASSIGQGTGELFF. The DNA of the CDR3 is TGTGCCAGCAGCATAGGACAGGGCACCGGGGAGCTGTTTTTT.

The chain carries TRBV7-9 and TRBJ2-6, with 8 nucleotides matching TRBD1. CDR3 length: 17 residues. The germline V gene encodes CDR1 SEHNR and CDR2 FQNEAQ (reference sequence). The ends lost 2 bases at V and 0 bases at J; junction bases unmatched: 3. CDR3 bases: TGTGCCAGCAGCTTACAGGGGGCCAGCTCTGGGGCCAACGTCCTGACTTTC. Translation gives CASSLQGASSGANVLTF.

As concerns this clonotype: This may be a read error: a much more frequent sequence differs by one nucleotide. The chain joins TRBV18 to TRBJ2-3, with D hard to call. Germline V gene sequence: CDR1 KGHSH, CDR2 LQKENI. This CDR3 is built from 16 residues. CDR3 sequence reads: CASSPIQALGTDAQYF. CDR3 DNA sequence: TGTGCCAGCTCACCAATCCAGGCCCTGGGCACAGATGCGCAGTATTTT.

This chain connects TRBV20-1 to TRBJ1-5; 7 bases line up with TRBD1. Trimming cost V 0 bases and J 4 bases; bases outside gene matches: 3. The CDR3 totals 14 residues. The germline CDR1 and CDR2 sequences are DFQATT and SNEGSKA (reference sequence). CDR3 sequence reads: CSARDGTANQPQHF. The CDR3 nucleotides are TGCAGTGCTAGAGATGGGACAGCGAATCAGCCCCAGCATTTT.

CDR3 coding DNA: TGCGCCAGCAGCCCATCCACAGGGGTCGATGAGCAGTACTTC. It codes for CASSPSTGVDEQYF. The rearrangement uses TRBV5-1 and TRBJ2-5; 7 positions agree with TRBD1. The length of the CDR3 is 14 residues. Per the germline V gene, CDR1 is SGHRS and CDR2 is YFSETQ. Trimming cost V 4 bases and J 11 bases; bases outside gene matches: 14.

This rearrangement joins TRBV5-1 to TRBJ2-1; 8 bases match TRBD2. The CDR3 consists of 16 residues. Germline V gives CDR1 SGHRS, CDR2 YFSETQ. Trimming cost V 1 base and J 4 bases; bases outside gene matches: 7. CDR3: CASSLLRAGDYNEQFF. Written as DNA, the CDR3 is TGCGCCAGCAGCTTGTTAAGAGCGGGGGATTACAATGAGCAGTTCTTC.

This clonotype showed up just a few times. V is TRBV4-1 and J is TRBJ2-5; no clear D gene. Trimming took 4 bases from V and 3 from J, leaving 18 bases between them. This CDR3 comprises 16 residues. CDR1 MGHRA and CDR2 YSYEKL come from the germline V gene. The CDR3 region has the DNA TGCGCCAGCAGCCCCTCCCCCCGGACGGTGAAAGAGACCCAGTACTTC. Protein: CASSPSPRTVKETQYF.

The V call is TRBV7-9, the J call TRBJ2-3; 8 bases line up with TRBD1. Germline CDR1 is SEHNR and CDR2 is FQNEAQ (reference sequence). The CDR3 runs 17 residues. V lost 3 bases and J lost 3; bases outside the gene matches: 11. In DNA, the CDR3 is TGTGCCAGCAGCTTTGATATTAGGACAGGGCGAACAGATACGCAGTATTTT. This translates into CASSFDIRTGRTDTQYF.

This sequence joins TRBV4-3 and TRBJ2-3; D is ambiguous. Trimming stripped 4 bases from V and 0 bases from J, with 11 bases between. The germline V gene encodes CDR1 LGHNA and CDR2 YSLEER. This CDR3 comprises 15 residues. This CDR3 is CASSRRLASTDTQYF. CDR3 DNA sequence: TGCGCCAGCAGCCGCCGTCTGGCTAGCACAGATACGCAGTATTTT.

On this clonotype: The junction does not match germline at one end; this may be a read error. This chain links TRBV12-3 or TRBV12-4 with TRBJ2-2; 11 positions match TRBD2. This CDR3 is built from 14 residues. For the CDR3, the DNA is TGTGCCAGCAGCTTAGCGGGGGGGTTGGGGGAGCTGTTTTTT. It yields the protein CASSLAGGLGELFF.

The chain employs TRBV4-3 and TRBJ2-7, with D maybe TRBD2 (6 bases). The J call may be wrong; the DNA end is better matched by TRBJ2-5. The CDR3 totals 15 residues. The germline CDR1 and CDR2 sequences are LGHNA and YSLEER. The CDR3 reads CASSQASAVQETQYF. CDR3 sequence (DNA): TGCGCCAGCAGCCAAGCTAGCGCGGTCCAAGAGACCCAGTACTTC.